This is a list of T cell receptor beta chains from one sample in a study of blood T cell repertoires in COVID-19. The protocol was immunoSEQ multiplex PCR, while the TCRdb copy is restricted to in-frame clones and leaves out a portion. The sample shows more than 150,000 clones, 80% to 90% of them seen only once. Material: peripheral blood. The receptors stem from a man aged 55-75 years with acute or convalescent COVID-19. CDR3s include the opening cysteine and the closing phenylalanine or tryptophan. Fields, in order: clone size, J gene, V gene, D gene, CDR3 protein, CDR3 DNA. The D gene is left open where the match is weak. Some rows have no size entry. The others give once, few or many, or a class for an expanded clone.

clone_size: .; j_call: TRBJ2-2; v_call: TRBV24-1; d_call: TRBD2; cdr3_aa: CATSPTSGRTGELFF; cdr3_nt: TGTGCCACCAGTCCAACTAGCGGGCGGACCGGGGAGCTGTTTTTT
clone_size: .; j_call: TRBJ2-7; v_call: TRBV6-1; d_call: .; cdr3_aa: CASSEATFSFGYEQYF; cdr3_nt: TGTGCCAGCAGTGAAGCGACCTTTAGCTTCGGCTACGAGCAGTACTTC
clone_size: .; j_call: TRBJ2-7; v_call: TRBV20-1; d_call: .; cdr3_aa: CSASFEVAYEQYF; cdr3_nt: TGCAGTGCTAGTTTTGAGGTGGCCTACGAGCAGTACTTC
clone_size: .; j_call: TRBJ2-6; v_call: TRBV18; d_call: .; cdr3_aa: CASSPPGQSSGANVLTF; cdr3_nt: TGTGCCAGCTCACCACCGGGACAAAGCTCTGGGGCCAACGTCCTGACTTTC
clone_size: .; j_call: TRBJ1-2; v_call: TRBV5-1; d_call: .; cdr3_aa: CASSLAPGIPGYGYTF; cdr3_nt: TGCGCCAGCAGCTTGGCCCCGGGGATACCTGGCTATGGCTACACCTTC
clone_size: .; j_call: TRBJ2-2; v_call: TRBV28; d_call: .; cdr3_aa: CANHAGFRELFF; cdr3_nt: TGTGCCAATCACGCAGGGTTCCGGGAGCTGTTTTTT
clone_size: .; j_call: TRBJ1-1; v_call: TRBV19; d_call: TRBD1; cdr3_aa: CATKQGDTEAFF; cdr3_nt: TGTGCCACTAAACAGGGGGACACTGAAGCTTTCTTT
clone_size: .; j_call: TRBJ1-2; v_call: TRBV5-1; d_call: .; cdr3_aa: CASSLDPGGSYGYTF; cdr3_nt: TGCGCCAGCAGCTTGGATCCAGGAGGATCCTATGGCTACACCTTC
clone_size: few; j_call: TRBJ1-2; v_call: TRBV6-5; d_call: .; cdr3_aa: CASSYSADNYGYTF; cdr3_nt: TGTGCCAGCAGTTACTCGGCAGATAACTATGGCTACACCTTC
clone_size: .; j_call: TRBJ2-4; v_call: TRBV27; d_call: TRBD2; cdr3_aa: CASSGGTSGGGNIQYF; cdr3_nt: TGTGCCAGCAGCGGCGGGACTAGCGGGGGAGGGAACATTCAGTACTTC
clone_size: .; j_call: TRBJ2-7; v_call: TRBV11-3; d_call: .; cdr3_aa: CASSLDRGSEQYF; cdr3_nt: TGTGCCAGCAGCTTAGATCGAGGGTCCGAGCAGTACTTC
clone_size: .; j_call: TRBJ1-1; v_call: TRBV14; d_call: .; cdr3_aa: CASSRQVVRNTEAFF; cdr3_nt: TGTGCCAGCAGCCGACAGGTCGTACGGAACACTGAAGCTTTCTTT
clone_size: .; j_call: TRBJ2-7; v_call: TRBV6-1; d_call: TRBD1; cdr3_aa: CASSANPTGGSYEQYF; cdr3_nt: TGTGCCAGCAGTGCAAACCCGACAGGGGGCTCCTACGAGCAGTACTTC
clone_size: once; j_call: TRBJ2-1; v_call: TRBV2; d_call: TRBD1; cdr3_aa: CASSGTVSYNEQFF; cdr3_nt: TGTGCCAGCAGCGGGACAGTCTCCTACAATGAGCAGTTCTTC
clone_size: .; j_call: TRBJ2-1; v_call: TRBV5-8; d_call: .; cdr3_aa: CASRGRGSYNEQFF; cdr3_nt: TGTGCCAGCAGGGGCAGGGGTTCCTACAATGAGCAGTTCTTC
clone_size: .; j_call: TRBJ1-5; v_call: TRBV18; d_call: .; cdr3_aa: CASSPESSRPQHF; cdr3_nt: TGTGCCAGCTCACCAGAGAGTTCTCGGCCCCAGCATTTT
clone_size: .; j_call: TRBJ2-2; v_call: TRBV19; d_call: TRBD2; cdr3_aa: CASSISPGGPPGELFF; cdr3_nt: TGTGCCAGTAGTATCAGTCCGGGAGGGCCTCCCGGGGAGCTGTTTTTT
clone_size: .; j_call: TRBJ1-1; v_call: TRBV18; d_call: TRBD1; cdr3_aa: CASSPRQGEAEAFF; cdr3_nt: TGTGCCAGCTCACCACGACAGGGTGAGGCTGAAGCTTTCTTT
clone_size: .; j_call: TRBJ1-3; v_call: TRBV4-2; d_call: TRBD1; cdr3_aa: CASSQDLIQGVSGNTIYF; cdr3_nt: TGTGCCAGCAGCCAAGATCTTATACAGGGGGTGTCTGGAAACACCATATATTTT
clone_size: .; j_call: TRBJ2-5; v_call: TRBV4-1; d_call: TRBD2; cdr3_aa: CASSQDGLAGGRQETQYF; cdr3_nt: TGCGCCAGCAGCCAAGACGGGCTAGCGGGAGGGAGGCAAGAGACCCAGTACTTC
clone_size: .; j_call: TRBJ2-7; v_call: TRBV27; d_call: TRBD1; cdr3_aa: CASSVTGQGAYEQYF; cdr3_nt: TGTGCCAGCAGTGTAACGGGACAGGGGGCCTACGAGCAGTACTTC
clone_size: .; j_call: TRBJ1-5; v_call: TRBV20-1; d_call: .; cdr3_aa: CSAGGRWTQHF; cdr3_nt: TGCAGTGCGGGGGGTCGGTGGACCCAGCATTTT
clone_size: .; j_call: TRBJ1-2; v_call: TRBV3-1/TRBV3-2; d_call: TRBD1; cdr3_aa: CASSPGTGAYGYTF; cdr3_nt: TGTGCCAGCAGCCCCGGGACAGGGGCCTATGGCTACACCTTC